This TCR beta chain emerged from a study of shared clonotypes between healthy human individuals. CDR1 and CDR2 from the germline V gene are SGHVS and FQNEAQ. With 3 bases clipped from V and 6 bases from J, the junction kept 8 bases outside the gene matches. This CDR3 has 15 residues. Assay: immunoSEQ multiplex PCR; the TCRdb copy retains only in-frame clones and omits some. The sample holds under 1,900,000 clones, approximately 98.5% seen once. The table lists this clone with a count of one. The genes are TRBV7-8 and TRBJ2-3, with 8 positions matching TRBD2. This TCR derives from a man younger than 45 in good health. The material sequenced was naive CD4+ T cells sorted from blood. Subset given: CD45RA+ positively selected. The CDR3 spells CASSFGGRFRDTQYF. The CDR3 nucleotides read TGTGCCAGCAGCTTTGGCGGGAGGTTCCGGGATACGCAGTATTTT.